This T cell receptor beta chain was observed in a study of OX40 agonist ivuxolimab in advanced cancers. Broadly, across the study: Ivuxolimab was an agonistic, fully human IgG2 monoclonal antibody directed against OX40 (CD134), a costimulatory receptor. Partial responses were achieved by three dose-escalation patients, of whom one had hepatocellular carcinoma and two had cutaneous melanoma. Peripheral TCRbeta sequencing aimed to test whether ivuxolimab altered TCR sequence diversity and caused clonal T-cell expansion. Intravenous ivuxolimab was administered to patients every 2 weeks at six dose levels: 0.01, 0.1, 0.3, 1.5, 3 and 10 mg/kg. Of the roughly 54 patients in dose escalation, about 19 had hepatocellular carcinoma, around 15 had melanoma, 9 had renal cell carcinoma and 9 had head and neck cancer. Prior anti-PD-1, anti-PD-L1 or anti-CTLA-4 therapy was permitted, and approximately 42% of dose-escalation patients had received checkpoint inhibitors. The paper reports the monotherapy dose-escalation portion (N of about 51 patients) of the phase I ivuxolimab trial. A male proportion of roughly 80% and a mean age of about 60 years, ranging from 23 to 79, were recorded for the dose-escalation cohort.

Concerning this clone: Its target antigen remains unknown. No per-base quality is available; no much larger clone lies one base away.

Genomic DNA was extracted from sorted cells for sequencing of the TCRbeta CDR3 region. The immunoSEQ Assay was used for sequencing of TCRbeta CDR3 regions. TCRdb mirrors the immuneACCESS table, restricted to in-frame sequences. Some clones are absent from its copies; in checked studies, under half trace to an unresolved V gene, and the reason for the others is unknown. The sample data list approximately 50,000 clones, and 60% to 80% of these were observed just once. 3.9% of the sample is in the top ten clones. The trial excluded patients who had a history of autoimmune disease or who were on systemic immunosuppression. Peripheral blood for TCR sequencing was drawn from every dose cohort at baseline, at cycle 4 day 1 and at cycle 7 day 1. The samples were drawn from a first-in-human, open-label, multicenter phase I dose-escalation trial of ivuxolimab. The trial enrolled adults with locally advanced or metastatic head and neck squamous cell, hepatocellular, melanoma or renal cell carcinoma. Before TCR sequencing, CD4+ T cells and CD8+ T cells were sorted from peripheral blood as separate populations.

What the research found in general, with its limitations: Low levels of normalized T-cell clonal expansion were also seen in some patients who did not respond. In the 0.1-3.0 mg/kg groups, partial responders had among the lowest normalized peripheral clonal expansion, particularly in CD8+ T cells. At doses of 0.1 to 3.0 mg/kg, clonal expansion of both CD4+ and CD8+ T cells in blood was seen between baseline and week 6. After ivuxolimab, expanded clones were on average more numerous among CD8+ T cells than among CD4+ T cells. Which antigens the clonally expanded peripheral T cells were specific for was not determined.

V trim: 1 base; J trim: 8 bases; unmatched bases: 6. CDR1 and CDR2, per the germline V gene, are SGHAT and FQNNGV. The CDR3, cysteine through phenylalanine, is 15 amino acids long. The CDR3 DNA has 45 bases and is translated from base 1. The specimen was CD4+ or CD8+ T cells sorted from blood, collected in a trial of the OX40 agonist ivuxolimab. The V and J segments used are TRBV11-2 and TRBJ2-1, and 9 bases in between align with TRBD1. This receptor was taken from an adult with an advanced solid tumor such as melanoma, head and neck, liver or kidney cancer. The CDR3 here reads CASSLGTGGYDEQFF. The bases read TGTGCCAGCAGCTTAGGTACAGGGGGCTATGATGAGCAGTTCTTC.